Here is one T cell receptor beta chain with its context. The data are from a study of metastatic and nonmetastatic thyroid tumors. Per the germline V gene, CDR1 is SGHAT and CDR2 is FQDESV (reference sequence). V gave up 5 bases and J gave up 4 bases, with 18 bases separating them. The CDR3 is 15 amino acids. Each patient came to thyroid surgery without any prior treatment (of any kind). TCRdb re-called clones via MiXCR from the PCR reads. The sample holds 3,000 to 4,000 clones, under 40% seen once. This chain uses TRBV11-1 with TRBJ2-7; TRBD1 is a possible D gene (6 bases). Sample: adjacent normal tissue. The sequence came from a female donor with papillary thyroid cancer or a benign thyroid nodule (not recorded which). Some clones in this sample may be carry-over from other donors' samples. In DNA, the CDR3 is TGTGCCAGCAGCACCGATAGGGGGAGAAAGTACGAGCAGTACTTC. Residues: CASSTDRGRKYEQYF.